The clone carrying this TCR beta chain occurred once. Its antigen is not identified. These data come from a study of CD8+ T cells in alopecia areata. General study points: The study found tofacitinib significantly decreased scalp clonality and expanded CD8+ clones among the top 100. Clonality in lesional scalp, especially alopecia totalis/universalis, exceeded that of normal scalp. Unlike in mice, where it was clearer, TCR sharing across patients was less clear, possibly HLA-related. Because one nonresponder was included, the link of baseline CD8+ expansion to response is considered uncertain.

Treatment here: oral pan-JAK inhibitor, 5-10 mg twice daily. CDR3 size: 13 residues. CDR1 and CDR2 from the germline V gene are SGHNT and YYREEE (reference sequence). V lost 0 bases and J lost 4, with 6 bases in between. cDNA reverse transcribed from extracted RNA served as the sequencing template. The assay was immunoSEQ multiplex PCR, and TCRdb's table has in-frame clones only and misses some. The sample holds about 270,000 clones, 60% seen once. The sample consisted of CD4+ T cells sorted from blood, taken around week 53, from a patient treated with tofacitinib. V and J are TRBV5-4 and TRBJ2-3; D not certain. This clonotype originated in a human donor with alopecia areata. Written as DNA, the CDR3 is TGTGCCAGCAGCTTGGGGGGTGCAGATACGCAGTATTTT. Its protein is CASSLGGADTQYF. Based on the CDR3 plus reference TRBV5-4 and TRBJ2-3, the full variable domain is ETGVTQSPTHLIKTRGQQVTLRCSSQSGHNTVSWYQQALGQGPQFIFQYYREEENGRGNFPPRFSGLQFPNYSSELNVNALELDDSALYLCASSLGGADTQYFGPGTRLTVL.